This T cell receptor (beta chain) was found in a study of blood T cell repertoires in COVID-19. Study details: The United States, Italy and Spain provided the acute and convalescent COVID-19 samples. PBMCs, B-cell-depleted T cells, or T cells were the source of the cDNA or gDNA that made up the material.

Method: immunoSEQ multiplex PCR; TCRdb's copy keeps in-frame clones and lacks some. The repertoire holds 500,000 or so clones, with around 87% as singletons. CDR1 MNHEY and CDR2 SVGAGI come from the germline V gene. The CDR3 loop spans 12 amino acids. With 6 bases clipped from V and 10 bases from J, the junction kept 6 bases outside the gene matches. In assigning cohorts, the study relied on participant-reported clinical history. Sequencing used PBMCs or T cells enriched from blood (not recorded which). J is TRBJ1-1 and V is TRBV6-5; 9 nucleotides line up with TRBD1. The receptor was derived from a woman aged 18-29 years who had recovered from COVID-19. In DNA, the CDR3 is TGTGCCAGCAGGACGGGACAGGGAGCAGCTTTCTTT. As protein: CASRTGQGAAFF.